This paragraph covers one TCR beta chain sequence. These data are taken from a study of T cell responses to AZD1222 COVID-19 vaccine. Data came from immunoSEQ multiplex PCR; TCRdb stores just in-frame clones and leaves some out. The sample gives some 95,000 clones, roughly 91% of which show up once; approximately 3% is in the top ten. V dropped 2 bases and J dropped 1; count of bases not matched to a gene: 1. CDR1 is SGHRS and CDR2 is YFSETQ in the germline V gene. CDR3 length: 14 amino acids. V usage is TRBV5-1 and J usage is TRBJ2-7; TRBD1 aligns across 9 bases. This clonotype originated in an adult in good health. The sequenced sample was peripheral blood, obtained on day 0 of MenACWY control vaccination. CDR3 sequence (DNA): TGCGCCAGCAGCTTACAGGGGGCGTCCTACGAGCAGTACTTC. Translating it yields CASSLQGASYEQYF.